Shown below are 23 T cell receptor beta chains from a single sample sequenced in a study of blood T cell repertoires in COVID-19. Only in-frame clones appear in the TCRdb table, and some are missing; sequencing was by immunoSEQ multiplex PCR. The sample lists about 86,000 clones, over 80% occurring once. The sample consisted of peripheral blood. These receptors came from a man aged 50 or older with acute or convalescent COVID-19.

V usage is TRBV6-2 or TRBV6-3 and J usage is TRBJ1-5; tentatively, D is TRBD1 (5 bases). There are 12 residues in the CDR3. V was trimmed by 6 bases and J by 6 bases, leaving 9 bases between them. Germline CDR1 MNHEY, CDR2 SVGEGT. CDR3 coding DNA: TGTGCCAGCAGCCACGGGGGTCAGCCCCAGCATTTT. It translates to CASSHGGQPQHF.

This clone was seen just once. In DNA, the CDR3 is TGTGCCAGCAGTTTCTCCACAGGAGTTTTGAACACTGAAGCTTTCTTT. Protein sequence: CASSFSTGVLNTEAFF. J is TRBJ1-1 and V is TRBV2, with D perhaps matching TRBD1 (5 bases). Germline loops: CDR1 SNHLY, CDR2 FYNNEI. CDR3 length equals 16 residues. Trimming took off 5 bases at V and 0 bases at J, with 16 bases between the two ends.

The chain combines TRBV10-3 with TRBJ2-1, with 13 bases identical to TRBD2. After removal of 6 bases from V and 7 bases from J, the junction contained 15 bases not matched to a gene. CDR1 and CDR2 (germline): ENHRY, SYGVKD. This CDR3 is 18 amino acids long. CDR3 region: CAIRGTSGTGMGQNEQFF. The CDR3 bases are TGTGCCATCAGAGGGACTAGCGGGACCGGAATGGGGCAAAATGAGCAGTTCTTC.

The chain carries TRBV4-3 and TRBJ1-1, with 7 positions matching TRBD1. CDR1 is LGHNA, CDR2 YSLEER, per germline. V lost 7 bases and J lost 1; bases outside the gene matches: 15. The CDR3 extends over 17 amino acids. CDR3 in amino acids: CASNHIQGGGANTEAFF. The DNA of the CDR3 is TGCGCCAGCAACCACATACAAGGAGGGGGCGCGAACACTGAAGCTTTCTTT.

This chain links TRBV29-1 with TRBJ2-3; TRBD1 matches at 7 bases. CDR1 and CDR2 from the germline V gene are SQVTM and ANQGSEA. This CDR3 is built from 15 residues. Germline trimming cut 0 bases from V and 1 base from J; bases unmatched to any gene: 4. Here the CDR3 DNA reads TGCAGCGTTGAAGAGACAGGGATCGGCACAGATACGCAGTATTTT. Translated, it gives CSVEETGIGTDTQYF.

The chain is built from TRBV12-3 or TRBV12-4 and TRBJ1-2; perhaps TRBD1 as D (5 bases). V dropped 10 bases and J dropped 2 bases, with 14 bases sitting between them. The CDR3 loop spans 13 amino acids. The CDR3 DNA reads TGTGCCACCCTTTGGGGCAACAACTATGGCTACACCTTC. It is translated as CATLWGNNYGYTF.

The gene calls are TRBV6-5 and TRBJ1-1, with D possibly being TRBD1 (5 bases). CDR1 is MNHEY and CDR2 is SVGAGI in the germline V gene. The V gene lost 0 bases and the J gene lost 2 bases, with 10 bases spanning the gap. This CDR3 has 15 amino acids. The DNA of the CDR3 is TGTGCCAGCAGTTACTCGGGAGGGGCTAACACTGAAGCTTTCTTT. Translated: CASSYSGGANTEAFF.

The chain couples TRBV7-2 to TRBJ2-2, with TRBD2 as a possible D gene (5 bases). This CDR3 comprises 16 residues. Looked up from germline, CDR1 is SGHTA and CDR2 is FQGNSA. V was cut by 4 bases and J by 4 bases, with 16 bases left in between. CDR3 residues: CASSSVVGSATGELFF. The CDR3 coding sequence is TGTGCCAGCAGCTCCGTTGTAGGGAGTGCCACCGGGGAGCTGTTTTTT. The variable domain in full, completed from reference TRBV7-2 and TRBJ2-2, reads GAGVSQSPSNKVTEKGKDVELRCDPISGHTALYWYRQSLGQGLEFLIYFQGNSAPDKSGLPSDRFSAERTGGSVSTLTIQRTQQEDSAVYLCASSSVVGSATGELFFGEGSRLTVL.

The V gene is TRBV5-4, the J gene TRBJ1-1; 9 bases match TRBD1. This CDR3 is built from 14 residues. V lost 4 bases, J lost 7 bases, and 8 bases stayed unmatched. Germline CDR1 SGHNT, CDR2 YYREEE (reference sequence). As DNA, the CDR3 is TGTGCCAGCAGCGGCGGGACAGGGATAGTTGAAGCTTTCTTT. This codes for CASSGGTGIVEAFF.

DNA for the CDR3: TGTGCCAGCAGCTCAGGACTAAGCGGTATAGATACGCAGTATTTT. Translated: CASSSGLSGIDTQYF. The chain combines TRBV7-3 with TRBJ2-3; the D gene is possibly TRBD2 (6 bases). Germline assignment: CDR1 SGHTA and CDR2 FQGTGA. CDR3 length equals 15 residues. Trimming removed 4 bases at V and 5 bases at J, with 16 bases between.

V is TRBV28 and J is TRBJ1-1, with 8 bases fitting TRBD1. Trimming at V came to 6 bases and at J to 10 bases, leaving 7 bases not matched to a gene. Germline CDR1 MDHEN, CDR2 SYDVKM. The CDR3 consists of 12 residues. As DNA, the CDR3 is TGTGCCAGCAGAAGCATCGGGACAGGAGCTTTCTTT. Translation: CASRSIGTGAFF.

The chain's CDR3 is CATSTAGQETQYF. For the CDR3, the DNA is TGTGCCACCAGCACCGCAGGCCAAGAGACCCAGTACTTC. The V and J genes are TRBV15 and TRBJ2-5, with D uncertain. Germline-derived CDR1 and CDR2 are LNHNV and YYDKDF (reference sequence). The ends were cut back, 4 bases at V and 1 base at J, with 7 bases in the middle. The CDR3 covers 13 residues.

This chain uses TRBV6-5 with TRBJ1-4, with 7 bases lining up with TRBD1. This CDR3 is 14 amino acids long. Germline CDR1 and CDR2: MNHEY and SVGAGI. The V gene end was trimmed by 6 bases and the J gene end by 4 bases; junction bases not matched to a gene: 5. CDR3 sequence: CASREGQINEKLFF. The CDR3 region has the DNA TGTGCCAGCAGGGAGGGACAGATTAATGAAAAACTGTTTTTT.

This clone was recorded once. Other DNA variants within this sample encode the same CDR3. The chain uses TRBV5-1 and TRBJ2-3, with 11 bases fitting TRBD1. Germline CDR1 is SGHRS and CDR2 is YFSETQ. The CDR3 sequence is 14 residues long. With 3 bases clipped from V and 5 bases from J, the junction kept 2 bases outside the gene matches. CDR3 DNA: TGCGCCAGCAGCTCGGGACAGGGGGGAGATACGCAGTATTTT. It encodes CASSSGQGGDTQYF.

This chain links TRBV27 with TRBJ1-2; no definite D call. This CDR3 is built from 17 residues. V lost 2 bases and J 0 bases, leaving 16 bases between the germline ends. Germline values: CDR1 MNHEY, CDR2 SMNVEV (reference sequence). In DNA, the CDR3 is TGTGCCAGCAGTTTAACGCAGGTCGGCGGGACTAACTATGGCTACACCTTC. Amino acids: CASSLTQVGGTNYGYTF.

CDR3 sequence: CASSPGQGRNYGYTF. CDR3 nucleotides: TGTGCCAGCAGCCCAGGACAGGGACGTAACTATGGCTACACCTTC. V is TRBV7-6 and J is TRBJ1-2; 8 nucleotides match TRBD1. CDR3 size: 15 residues. Germline V gene sequence: CDR1 SGHVS, CDR2 FNYEAQ. Unmatched junction bases numbered 6, after V lost 5 bases and J lost 1 base.

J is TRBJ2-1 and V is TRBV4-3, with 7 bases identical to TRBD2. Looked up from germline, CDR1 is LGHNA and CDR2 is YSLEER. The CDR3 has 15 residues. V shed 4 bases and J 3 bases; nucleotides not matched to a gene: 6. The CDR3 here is CASSPLADNYNEQFF. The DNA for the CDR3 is TGCGCCAGCAGCCCTCTAGCGGATAACTACAATGAGCAGTTCTTC.

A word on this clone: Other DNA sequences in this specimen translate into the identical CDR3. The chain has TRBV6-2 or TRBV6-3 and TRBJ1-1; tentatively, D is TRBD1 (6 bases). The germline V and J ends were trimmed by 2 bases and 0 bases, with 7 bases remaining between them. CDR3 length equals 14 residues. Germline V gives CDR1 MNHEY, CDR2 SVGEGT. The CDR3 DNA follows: TGTGCCAGCAGTTACCAGGGGATGAACACTGAAGCTTTCTTT. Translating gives CASSYQGMNTEAFF.

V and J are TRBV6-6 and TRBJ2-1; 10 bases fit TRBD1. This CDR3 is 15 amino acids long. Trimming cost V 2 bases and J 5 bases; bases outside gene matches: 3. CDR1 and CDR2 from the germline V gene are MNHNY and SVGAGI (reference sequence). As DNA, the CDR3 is TGTGCCAGCAGTTACGTGGGGACAGGGGACAATGAGCAGTTCTTC. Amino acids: CASSYVGTGDNEQFF.

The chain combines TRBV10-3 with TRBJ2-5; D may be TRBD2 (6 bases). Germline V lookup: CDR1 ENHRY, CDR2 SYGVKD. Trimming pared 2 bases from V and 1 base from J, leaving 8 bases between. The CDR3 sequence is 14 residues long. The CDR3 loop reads CAISERGSQETQYF. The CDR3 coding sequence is TGTGCCATCAGTGAGCGGGGGAGCCAAGAGACCCAGTACTTC.

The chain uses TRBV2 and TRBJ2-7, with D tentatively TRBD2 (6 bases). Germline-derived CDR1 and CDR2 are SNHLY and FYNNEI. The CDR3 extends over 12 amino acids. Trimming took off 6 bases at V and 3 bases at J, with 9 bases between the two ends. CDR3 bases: TGTGCCAGCAGGGCCGGGGGCTACGAGCAGTACTTC. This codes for CASRAGGYEQYF.

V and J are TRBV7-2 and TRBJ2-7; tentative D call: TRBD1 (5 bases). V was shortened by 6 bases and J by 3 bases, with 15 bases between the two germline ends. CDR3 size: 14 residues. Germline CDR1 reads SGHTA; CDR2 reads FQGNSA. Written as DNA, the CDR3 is TGTGCCAGCAGTCCTACCCTCGGACACTACGAGCAGTACTTC. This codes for CASSPTLGHYEQYF.

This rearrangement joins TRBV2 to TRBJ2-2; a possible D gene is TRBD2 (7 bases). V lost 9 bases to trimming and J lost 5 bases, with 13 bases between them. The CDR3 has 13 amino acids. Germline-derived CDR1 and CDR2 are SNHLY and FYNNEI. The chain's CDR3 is CASRRGGTGELFF. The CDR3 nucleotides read TGTGCCAGTAGAAGGGGGGGGACCGGGGAGCTGTTTTTT. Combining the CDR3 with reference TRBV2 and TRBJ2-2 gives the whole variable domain EPEVTQTPSHQVTQMGQEVILRCVPISNHLYFYWYRQILGQKVEFLVSFYNNEISEKSEIFDDQFSVERPDGSNFTLKIRSTKLEDSAMYFCASRRGGTGELFFGEGSRLTVL.